This T cell receptor (beta chain) was captured in a study of graft-versus-host responses after intestinal transplantation. About the study: Following induction with anti-thymocyte globulin, all recipients were given tacrolimus and steroids for 2 to 4 years.

This clone was seen only a few times. Produced via immunoSEQ multiplex PCR; TCRdb's table is partial and in-frame only. In the table there are about 29,000 clones, about 85% of which are singletons. This receptor was obtained from a human patient who received an intestinal transplant, so some T cells may come from the graft donor. The sequencing used PBMCs, collected roughly 68 weeks after intestinal transplantation.

The CDR3 sequence is CASSSDGLAAYEQYF. In DNA form, the CDR3 reads TGTGCCAGCAGCTCAGACGGACTAGCTGCCTACGAGCAGTACTTC. The chain recombines TRBV5-5 with TRBJ2-7, with 8 bases that match TRBD2. The CDR3 loop spans 15 amino acids. The V gene's germline CDR1 is SGHKS and CDR2 YYEKEE (reference sequence). V shed 3 bases, J shed 2 bases, and the junction held 7 bases outside the gene matches.